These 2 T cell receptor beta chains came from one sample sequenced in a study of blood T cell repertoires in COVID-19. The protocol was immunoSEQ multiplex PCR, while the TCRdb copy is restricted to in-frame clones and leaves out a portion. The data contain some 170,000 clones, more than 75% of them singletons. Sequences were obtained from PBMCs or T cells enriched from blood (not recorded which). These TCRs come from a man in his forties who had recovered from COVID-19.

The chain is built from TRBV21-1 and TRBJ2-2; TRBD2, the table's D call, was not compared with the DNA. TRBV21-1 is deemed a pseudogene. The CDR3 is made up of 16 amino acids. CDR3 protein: CASSKGDGAGTGELFF. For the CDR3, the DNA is TGTGCCAGCAGCAAAGGGGATGGAGCGGGCACCGGGGAGCTGTTTTTT.

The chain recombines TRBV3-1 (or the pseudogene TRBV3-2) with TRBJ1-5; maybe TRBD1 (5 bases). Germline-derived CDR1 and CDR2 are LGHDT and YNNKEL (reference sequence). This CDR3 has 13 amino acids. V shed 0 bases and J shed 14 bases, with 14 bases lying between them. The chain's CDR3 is CASSQEGGKRKHF. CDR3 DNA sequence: TGTGCCAGCAGCCAAGAGGGGGGTAAGAGAAAGCATTTT.